The next 6 T cell receptor beta chains were all read from a single sample in a study of cytomegalovirus exposure and HLA in healthy donors. Both 60 Vbeta primers and 13 Jbeta primers went into the PCR. TCRdb's copy holds only in-frame clones and misses some; the assay was immunoSEQ multiplex PCR. This table has approximately 140,000 clones, approximately 78% appearing once. The sample consisted of PBMCs. These TCRs come from a human donor in good health.

This chain links TRBV19 with TRBJ2-3; TRBD1 is a possible D gene (6 bases). The CDR3 spans 14 residues. Trimming took off 4 bases at V and 5 bases at J, with 13 bases between the two ends. CDR1 is LNHDA, CDR2 SQIVND, per germline (reference sequence). The CDR3 reads CASSTRDIIDTQYF. The CDR3 DNA reads as TGTGCCAGTAGTACCAGGGACATTATAGATACGCAGTATTTT.

This clone was seen a few times. The chain combines TRBV2 with TRBJ2-2, with 8 bases lining up with TRBD2. The V gene end was trimmed by 1 base and the J gene end by 6 bases; junction bases not matched to a gene: 13. Germline V lookup: CDR1 SNHLY, CDR2 FYNNEI. The CDR3 spans 18 residues. For the CDR3, the DNA is TGTGCCAGCAGTGAAGTCAGGGTGGGAGCGGGAGTCCCCGGGGAGCTGTTTTTT. This sequence encodes CASSEVRVGAGVPGELFF.

The gene calls are TRBV10-3 and TRBJ2-1; 7 bases agree with TRBD1. CDR1 and CDR2 (germline): ENHRY, SYGVKD. Trimming cost V 6 bases and J 5 bases; bases outside gene matches: 4. The CDR3 consists of 13 residues. CDR3 protein: CAIRGTDHNEQFF. CDR3 DNA: TGTGCCATCAGGGGGACAGACCACAATGAGCAGTTCTTC.

The rearrangement links TRBV5-4 to TRBJ2-6; D not resolved. Per germline, CDR1 SGHNT and CDR2 YYREEE (reference sequence). The CDR3 extends over 13 amino acids. V was shortened by 3 bases and J by 3 bases, with 4 bases between the two germline ends. The CDR3 loop is CASSSGGANVLTF. CDR3 bases: TGTGCCAGCAGCTCCGGTGGGGCCAACGTCCTGACTTTC.

The chain joins TRBV4-3 to TRBJ1-2, with TRBD1 as a possible D gene (5 bases). Trimming removed 0 bases from V and 7 bases from J, with 18 bases in between. Germline V gene lookup returns CDR1 LGHNA and CDR2 YSLEER. CDR3 length equals 16 residues. The CDR3 region has the DNA TGCGCCAGCAGCCAAGATCTCAGTAAAGGGGCAGGTGGCTACACCTTC. Protein: CASSQDLSKGAGGYTF.

As to this clone: At one end the junction does not follow the germline gene, possibly because of a read error. The chain employs TRBV7-2 and TRBJ2-5; TRBD1 is a possible D gene (5 bases). The CDR3 spans 15 residues. Germline V gives CDR1 SGHTA, CDR2 FQGNSA. Here the CDR3 reads CASSSPGQGQEIQYF. DNA of the CDR3: TGTGCCAGCAGCTCACCCGGGCAGGGCCAAGAGATCCAGTACTTC.